The present TCR beta chain was sequenced within a study of monozygotic twins with inflammatory bowel disease. Sampling involved one blood draw (less than 2.7 ml) for every donor. In preparing each TCR library, about 3.5 ug of total RNA was used. Eight separate reactions per sample yielded the cDNA. Researchers put TCRalpha and TCRbeta cDNA through two nested PCRs lasting roughly 15 and 9 cycles. From the 5' RACE reads, TCRdb lists one entry per CDR3 protein and no DNA. The sample holds about 450,000 distinct CDR3 sequences. CDR1 is SGHKS and CDR2 is YYEKEE in the germline V gene (reference sequence). CDR3 length: 13 residues.

J is TRBJ2-2 and V is TRBV5-5; without DNA, the TCRdb call of TRBD1 cannot be checked. This TCR came from a human donor with ulcerative colitis or Crohn's disease, or a healthy co-twin of an affected twin (not recorded which). Sample: blood. The CDR3 here is CASSFNSGTELFF. Full variable domain (rest looked up from reference TRBV5-5 and TRBJ2-2): DAGVTQSPTHLIKTRGQQVTLRCSPISGHKSVSWYQQVLGQGPQFIFQYYEKEERGRGNFPDRFSARQFPNYSSELNVNALLLGDSALYLCASSFNSGTELFFGEGSRLTVL.